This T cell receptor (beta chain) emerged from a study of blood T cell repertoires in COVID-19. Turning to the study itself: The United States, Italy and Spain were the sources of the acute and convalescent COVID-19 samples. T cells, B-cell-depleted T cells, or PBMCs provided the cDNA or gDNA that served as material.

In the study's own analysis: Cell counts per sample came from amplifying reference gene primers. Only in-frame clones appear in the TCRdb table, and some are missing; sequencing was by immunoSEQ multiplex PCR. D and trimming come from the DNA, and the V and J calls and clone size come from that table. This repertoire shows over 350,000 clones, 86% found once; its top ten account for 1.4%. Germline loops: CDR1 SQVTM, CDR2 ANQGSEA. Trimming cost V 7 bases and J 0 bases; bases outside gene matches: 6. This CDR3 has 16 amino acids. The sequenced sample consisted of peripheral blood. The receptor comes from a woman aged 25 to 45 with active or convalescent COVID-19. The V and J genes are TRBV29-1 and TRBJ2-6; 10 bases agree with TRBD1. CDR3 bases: TGCAGCGCGACAGGGGGCGAAAGCTCTGGGGCCAACGTCCTGACTTTC. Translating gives CSATGGESSGANVLTF.